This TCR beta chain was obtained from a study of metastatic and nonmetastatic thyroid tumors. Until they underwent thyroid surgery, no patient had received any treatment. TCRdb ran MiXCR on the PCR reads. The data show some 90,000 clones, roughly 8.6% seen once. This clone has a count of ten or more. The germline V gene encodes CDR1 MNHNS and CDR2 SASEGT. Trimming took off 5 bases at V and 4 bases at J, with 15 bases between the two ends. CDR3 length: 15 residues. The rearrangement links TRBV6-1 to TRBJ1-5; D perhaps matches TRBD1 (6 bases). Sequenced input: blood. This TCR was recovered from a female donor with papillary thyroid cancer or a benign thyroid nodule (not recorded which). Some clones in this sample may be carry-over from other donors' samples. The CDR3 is CASSSRQGGNQPQHF. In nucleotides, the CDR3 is TGTGCCAGCAGTTCCCGACAAGGGGGGAATCAGCCCCAGCATTTT.